This TCR beta chain was identified in a study of blood T cell repertoires in COVID-19. Study-wide background: Collection of acute and convalescent COVID-19 samples took place in the United States, Italy and Spain. PBMCs, B-cell-depleted T cells, or T cells provided the cDNA or gDNA that made up the material.

In the original analysis: Reference gene primer amplification yielded estimated nucleated cell counts. The method was immunoSEQ multiplex PCR; TCRdb's version includes in-frame clones alone and lacks a portion of them. V and J calls and clone size are given by that table; D and trimming were obtained from the DNA. The sample lists 100,000 to 150,000 clones; more than 60% were seen once. V was cut by 0 bases and J by 3 bases, with 18 bases left in between. CDR3 size: 18 residues. The rearrangement joins TRBV23-1 to TRBJ1-5; D may be TRBD1 (5 bases). TRBV23-1 is flagged as an ORF with uncertain function. The sequenced sample was peripheral blood. The clonotype was recovered from a woman between 70 and 85 years old with acute or convalescent COVID-19. The CDR3 nucleotides are TGCGCCAGCAGTCAATCGAAGGGATGGAAGGGGTTCAATCAGCCCCAGCATTTT. It codes for CASSQSKGWKGFNQPQHF.